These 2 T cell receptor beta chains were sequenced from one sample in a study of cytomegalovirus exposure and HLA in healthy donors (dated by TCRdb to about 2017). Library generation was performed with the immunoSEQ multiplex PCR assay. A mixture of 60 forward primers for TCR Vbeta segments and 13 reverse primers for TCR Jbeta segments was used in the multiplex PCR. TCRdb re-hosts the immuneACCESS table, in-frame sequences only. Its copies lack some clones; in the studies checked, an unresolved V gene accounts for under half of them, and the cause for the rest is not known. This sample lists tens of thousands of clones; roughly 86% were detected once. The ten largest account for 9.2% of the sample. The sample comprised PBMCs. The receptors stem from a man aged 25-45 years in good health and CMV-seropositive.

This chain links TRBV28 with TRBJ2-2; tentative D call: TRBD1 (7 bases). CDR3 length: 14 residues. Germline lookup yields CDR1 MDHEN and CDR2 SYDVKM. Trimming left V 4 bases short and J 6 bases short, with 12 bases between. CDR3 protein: CASSSQGGAGELFF. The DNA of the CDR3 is TGTGCCAGCAGTTCCCAGGGGGGCGCCGGGGAGCTGTTTTTT.

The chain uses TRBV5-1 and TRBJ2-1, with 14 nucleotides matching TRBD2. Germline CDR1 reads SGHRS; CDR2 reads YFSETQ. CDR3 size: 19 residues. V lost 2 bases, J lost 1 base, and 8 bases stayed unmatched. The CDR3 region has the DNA TGCGCCAGCAGCTTAAGGGGACTAGCGGGAGTCTTGTCCTACAATGAGCAGTTCTTC. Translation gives CASSLRGLAGVLSYNEQFF.